These 32 T cell receptor beta chains share one sample of origin, sequenced in a study of radiotherapy plus CTLA-4 blockade in lung cancer. Repertoires were generated with immunoSEQ multiplex PCR, while TCRdb's copy carries only in-frame clones and drops some. The sample records around 72,000 clones, 78% being singletons. The source material was peripheral blood, sampled from a patient treated with radiotherapy plus ipilimumab. The receptors stem from a human donor with non-small cell lung cancer who had a complete response to radiotherapy plus ipilimumab.

This chain joins TRBV2 and TRBJ2-5; D tentatively fits TRBD1 or TRBD2 (5 bases each). Germline V gives CDR1 SNHLY, CDR2 FYNNEI. This CDR3 has 12 residues. The V end was cut by 7 bases, the J end by 5 bases, with 11 bases between. This CDR3 is CASKTEGETQYF. For the CDR3, the DNA is TGTGCCAGCAAAACAGAGGGGGAGACCCAGTACTTC.

The gene calls are TRBV11-3 and TRBJ1-1; D unclear. The V gene's germline CDR1 is SGHNT and CDR2 YENEEA. This CDR3 spans 13 amino acids. V lost 4 bases to trimming and J lost 5 bases, with 11 bases between them. CDR3 coding DNA: TGTGCCAGCAGCTCGTTTGAAAATACTGAAGCTTTCTTT. Amino acids: CASSSFENTEAFF.

This rearrangement joins TRBV9 to TRBJ2-7; D unclear. The V end lost 0 bases, the J end lost 2 bases, and 12 bases lay between the germline ends. The germline V gene encodes CDR1 SGDLS and CDR2 YYNGEE. This CDR3 has 15 amino acids. The DNA of the CDR3 is TGTGCCAGCAGCGTAGCTTACGGCCCCGCCTACGAGCAGTACTTC. Encoded protein: CASSVAYGPAYEQYF.

The rearrangement uses TRBV10-3 and TRBJ2-1; TRBD2 matches 8 bases. Germline CDR1 and CDR2: ENHRY and SYGVKD. Unmatched junction bases numbered 4, after V lost 5 bases and J lost 7 bases. CDR3 length: 13 amino acids. The CDR3 protein is CAISREGPNEQFF. The CDR3 nucleotides are TGTGCCATCAGTCGGGAGGGTCCAAATGAGCAGTTCTTC.

The CDR3 DNA sequence: TGTGCCAGCAGCTTTAGCGGGACCGAGCAGTTCTTC. Translated: CASSFSGTEQFF. The rearrangement joins TRBV7-9 to TRBJ2-1; 8 bases line up with TRBD2. This CDR3 has 12 residues. The V gene end was trimmed by 3 bases and the J gene end by 10 bases; junction bases not matched to a gene: 2. The germline V gene has CDR1 SEHNR and CDR2 FQNEAQ (reference sequence).

V is TRBV7-2 and J is TRBJ1-4; 7 bases map to TRBD1. Unmatched junction bases numbered 8, after V lost 5 bases and J lost 5 bases. Germline values: CDR1 SGHTA, CDR2 FQGNSA. The CDR3 is made up of 15 amino acids. This CDR3 reads CASSPWTGQNEKLFF. In DNA form, the CDR3 reads TGTGCCAGCAGCCCATGGACAGGACAAAATGAAAAACTGTTTTTT.

The DNA of the CDR3 is TGCAGCGTGGGACAGGGACACTATGGCTACACCTTC. Translating it yields CSVGQGHYGYTF. This rearrangement joins TRBV29-1 to TRBJ1-2, with 9 bases lining up with TRBD1. In germline, CDR1 is SQVTM, CDR2 ANQGSEA. V shed 6 bases, J shed 3 bases, and the junction held 2 bases outside the gene matches. This CDR3 is 12 amino acids long.

This clone was detected only a few times. V gene TRBV30 combines with J gene TRBJ1-1; 9 positions match TRBD1. The length of the CDR3 is 14 residues. Germline CDR1 reads GTSNPN; CDR2 reads SVGIG (reference sequence). Trimming took 2 bases from V and 11 from J; bases not matched to a gene: 12. This chain's CDR3 is CAWSRGGQGSLAFF. DNA of the CDR3: TGTGCCTGGAGTCGAGGAGGACAGGGGTCTTTGGCTTTCTTT.

As DNA, the CDR3 is TGTGCCAGCAGTTCCAGGGTAGGTGGCTACACCTTC. It encodes CASSSRVGGYTF. The J gene is TRBJ1-2, the V gene TRBV6-5; perhaps TRBD1 as D (5 bases). Trimming left V 4 bases short and J 7 bases short, with 10 bases between. Germline V gene lookup returns CDR1 MNHEY and CDR2 SVGAGI. This CDR3 has 12 residues.

The chain uses TRBV11-3 and TRBJ2-3; 12 bases fit TRBD2. This CDR3 has 15 residues. V shed 5 bases, J shed 4 bases, and the junction held 4 bases outside the gene matches. Germline V gives CDR1 SGHNT, CDR2 YENEEA. The chain's CDR3 is CASSTSGRMADTQYF. CDR3 in DNA: TGTGCCAGCAGCACTAGCGGGAGGATGGCAGATACGCAGTATTTT.

This chain joins TRBV5-6 and TRBJ2-1; D gene unclear. CDR3 length: 13 amino acids. The germline gives CDR1 SGHDT, CDR2 YYEEEE. The germline V and J ends were trimmed by 4 bases and 9 bases, with 14 bases remaining between them. The DNA for the CDR3 is TGTGCCAGCAGCCCCCAGAGGCCAGGTGAGCAGTTCTTC. Translation: CASSPQRPGEQFF.

The chain combines TRBV9 with TRBJ2-2; TRBD1 agrees at 7 bases. The junction had 6 bases not matched to a gene; V was cut back by 4 bases and J by 3 bases. Per germline, CDR1 SGDLS and CDR2 YYNGEE. This CDR3 is 15 amino acids long. The CDR3 loop reads CASSTRTGDTGELFF. The DNA for the CDR3 is TGTGCCAGCAGCACTCGGACAGGAGACACCGGGGAGCTGTTTTTT.

This chain links TRBV7-8 with TRBJ1-1; TRBD1 agrees at 7 bases. The CDR3 sequence is 14 residues long. The V and J ends lost 6 bases and 8 bases, in that order; junction bases with no gene match: 12. Germline lookup yields CDR1 SGHVS and CDR2 FQNEAQ. The CDR3: CASSSRDSEMEAFF. CDR3 bases: TGTGCCAGCAGTTCACGGGACAGCGAAATGGAAGCTTTCTTT.

The chain combines TRBV6-5 with TRBJ1-1, with TRBD1 matching 8 bases. Trimming took 2 bases from V and 5 from J; bases not matched to a gene: 7. Per germline, CDR1 MNHEY and CDR2 SVGAGI. This CDR3 spans 15 amino acids. Here the CDR3 DNA reads TGTGCCAGCAGTTACCTAGACAGGGGAGGTACTGAAGCTTTCTTT. This sequence encodes CASSYLDRGGTEAFF.

This chain links TRBV6-5 with TRBJ2-1; TRBD2 agrees at 9 bases. This CDR3 spans 14 amino acids. Unmatched junction bases numbered 2, after V lost 6 bases and J lost 2 bases. CDR1 and CDR2 (germline): MNHEY, SVGAGI. The CDR3 sequence: CASRGLAAYNEQFF. The CDR3 DNA is TGTGCCAGCAGGGGACTAGCAGCCTACAATGAGCAGTTCTTC.

The chain is built from TRBV29-1 and TRBJ2-1; D unresolved. This CDR3 contains 11 residues. V was shortened by 2 bases and J by 3 bases, with 2 bases between the two germline ends. Germline V lookup: CDR1 SQVTM, CDR2 ANQGSEA. The CDR3 DNA reads TGCAGCGTTGAAAACTACAATGAGCAGTTCTTC. This sequence encodes CSVENYNEQFF.

This chain joins TRBV5-1 and TRBJ2-7; perhaps TRBD1 as D (6 bases). The CDR3 extends over 16 amino acids. Germline CDR1 SGHRS, CDR2 YFSETQ. Trimming removed 5 bases from V and 0 bases from J, with 18 bases in between. The CDR3 DNA reads TGCGCCAGCAGGAGGGACACCCAGATCGTCTCCTACGAGCAGTACTTC. Translating gives CASRRDTQIVSYEQYF.

The V call is TRBV19, the J call TRBJ2-2, with a tentative D call TRBD2 (5 bases). V lost 7 bases, J lost 1 base, and 13 bases lay in between. The germline V gene encodes CDR1 LNHDA and CDR2 SQIVND (reference sequence). The CDR3 totals 15 residues. The CDR3 nucleotides are TGTGCCAGTACCAACGGACTTATGAACACCGGGGAGCTGTTTTTT. Its translation: CASTNGLMNTGELFF.

The chain joins TRBV5-1 to TRBJ2-7; D may correspond to TRBD1 or TRBD2 (6 bases each). The CDR3 covers 16 residues. V lost 1 base and J lost 4, with 18 bases in between. Germline CDR1 SGHRS, CDR2 YFSETQ. The CDR3 DNA follows: TGCGCCAGCAGCTTGTCGACGGGGGCTGTAGTGTACGAGCAGTACTTC. Its protein product is CASSLSTGAVVYEQYF.

In the case of this clone: The identical CDR3 is also encoded by other nucleotide sequences in the sample. The rearrangement uses TRBV11-2 and TRBJ1-2, with a possible D match to TRBD1 (5 bases). The germline gives CDR1 SGHAT, CDR2 FQNNGV. Trimming removed 1 base at V and 7 bases at J, with 13 bases between. The CDR3 is made up of 14 amino acids. DNA of the CDR3: TGTGCCAGCAGCTTAGGGGAGGGGAGGGGTGGCTACACCTTC. Encoded protein: CASSLGEGRGGYTF.

The rearrangement joins TRBV7-2 to TRBJ2-1, with 9 nucleotides matching TRBD2. Per germline, CDR1 SGHTA and CDR2 FQGNSA. The CDR3 totals 15 residues. The junction had 10 bases not matched to a gene; V was cut back by 4 bases and J by 9 bases. CDR3 coding DNA: TGTGCCAGCAGCTCGTATCCGGGACTAGCTCTTGAGCAGTTCTTC. Translating gives CASSSYPGLALEQFF.

DNA for the CDR3: TGTGCCAGCAGCTTAGAAGCCGGAGAGACCCAGTACTTC. Translating gives CASSLEAGETQYF. The chain recombines TRBV7-2 with TRBJ2-5; D remains ambiguous. Germline assignment: CDR1 SGHTA and CDR2 FQGNSA. The CDR3 spans 13 residues. Trimming stripped 1 base from V and 4 bases from J, with 7 bases between. Full variable domain (missing parts from reference TRBV7-2 and TRBJ2-5): GAGVSQSPSNKVTEKGKDVELRCDPISGHTALYWYRQSLGQGLEFLIYFQGNSAPDKSGLPSDRFSAERTGGSVSTLTIQRTQQEDSAVYLCASSLEAGETQYFGPGTRLLVL.

This clone came up a few times. The chain combines TRBV6-5 with TRBJ2-5; perhaps TRBD1 as D (5 bases). The CDR3 sequence is 13 residues long. Trimming stripped 5 bases from V and 5 bases from J, with 12 bases between. Germline CDR1 is MNHEY and CDR2 is SVGAGI. The CDR3 DNA reads TGTGCCAGCAGTCGGACACGGATGGAGACCCAGTACTTC. Its protein is CASSRTRMETQYF.

The chain is built from TRBV7-2 and TRBJ1-1; perhaps TRBD1 as D (5 bases). Trimming took off 1 base at V and 1 base at J, with 10 bases between the two ends. Germline loops: CDR1 SGHTA, CDR2 FQGNSA. The CDR3 runs 15 residues. Here the CDR3 DNA reads TGTGCCAGCAGCTTAGGGGGGTTCAGGAACACTGAAGCTTTCTTT. Translation: CASSLGGFRNTEAFF.

The rearrangement links TRBV18 to TRBJ2-7; TRBD1 agrees at 7 bases. The CDR3 covers 14 residues. The J segment lost 6 bases and the V segment lost 1 base, leaving 6 bases of the junction unmatched. Per germline, CDR1 KGHSH and CDR2 LQKENI. CDR3 residues: CASSPRTGLLEQYV. The DNA for the CDR3 is TGTGCCAGCTCACCACGGACAGGCTTACTCGAGCAGTACGTC.

This clone appeared a single time. This chain links TRBV29-1 with TRBJ2-2, with D unresolved. This CDR3 has 14 residues. V was trimmed by 4 bases and J by 1 base, leaving 10 bases between them. Germline loops: CDR1 SQVTM, CDR2 ANQGSEA. The CDR3 loop is CSVVVPQNTGELFF. The CDR3 DNA reads TGCAGCGTTGTCGTCCCACAGAACACCGGGGAGCTGTTTTTT.

The chain is built from TRBV4-3 and TRBJ2-1; no clear D. CDR1 is LGHNA and CDR2 is YSLEER in the germline V gene. This CDR3 region has 13 residues. Trimming cost V 4 bases and J 2 bases, with 6 bases left between them. The CDR3 is CASSLLAYNEQFF. DNA of the CDR3: TGCGCCAGCAGCCTTTTAGCCTACAATGAGCAGTTCTTC.

The V and J genes are TRBV27 and TRBJ2-7; D remains ambiguous. Germline CDR1 and CDR2: MNHEY and SMNVEV (reference sequence). With 4 bases removed from V and 0 bases from J, the gap between germline ends came to 10 bases. This CDR3 spans 14 amino acids. The CDR3 sequence is CASSYSFGSYEQYV. For the CDR3, the DNA is TGTGCCAGCAGTTACTCTTTCGGCTCCTACGAGCAGTACGTC.

This sequence joins TRBV7-8 and TRBJ1-6, with D perhaps TRBD1 (6 bases). In germline, CDR1 is SGHVS, CDR2 FQNEAQ. V was pared by 3 bases and J by 11 bases, with 17 bases between. CDR3 length: 15 residues. CDR3 nucleotide sequence: TGTGCCAGCAGCTTCGGGGGGGCCTCTATGGCACCCCTCCACTTT. Amino acid sequence: CASSFGGASMAPLHF.

The chain has TRBV16 and TRBJ1-4; D remains ambiguous. Trimming removed 4 bases from V and 1 base from J, with 10 bases in between. The length of the CDR3 is 15 residues. From germline, CDR1 is KGHSY and CDR2 FQNENV. The CDR3 coding sequence is TGTGCCAGCAGCCCCGGACGTTTAACTAATGAAAAACTGTTTTTT. Translation gives CASSPGRLTNEKLFF.

The rearrangement joins TRBV9 to TRBJ2-7; 7 bases align to TRBD1. V gave up 3 bases and J gave up 3 bases; unmatched junction bases: 12. Germline assignment: CDR1 SGDLS and CDR2 YYNGEE. The CDR3 spans 16 residues. The CDR3 DNA reads as TGTGCCAGCAGCGCCTTATCTACCGGGACAGTCTACGAGCAGTACTTC. Its translation: CASSALSTGTVYEQYF.

This clone has more than one count but fewer than ten. The chain employs TRBV6-6 and TRBJ2-2; D assignment may be TRBD1 or TRBD2 (6 bases each). Deletions cut 10 bases from V and 2 bases from J, with 20 bases between. Germline CDR1 is MNHNY and CDR2 is SVGAGI (reference sequence). The CDR3 length is 16 residues. In DNA form, the CDR3 reads TGTGCCACCGCCCCATTACGGGGGCCCAACACCGGGGAGCTGTTTTTT. This gives the protein CATAPLRGPNTGELFF.